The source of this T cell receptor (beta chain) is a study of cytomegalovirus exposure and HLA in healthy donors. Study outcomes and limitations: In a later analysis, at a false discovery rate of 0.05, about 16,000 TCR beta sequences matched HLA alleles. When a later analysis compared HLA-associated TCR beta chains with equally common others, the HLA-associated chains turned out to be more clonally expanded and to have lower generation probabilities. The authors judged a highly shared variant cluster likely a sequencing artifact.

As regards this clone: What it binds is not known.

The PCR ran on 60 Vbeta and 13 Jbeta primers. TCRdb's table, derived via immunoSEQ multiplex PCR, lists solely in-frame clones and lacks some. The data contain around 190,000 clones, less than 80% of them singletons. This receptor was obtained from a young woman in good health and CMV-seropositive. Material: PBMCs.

The CDR3 DNA sequence: TGTGCCAGCAGTCGGGTCCCCACAACGGGCTACGAGCAGTACTTC. This codes for CASSRVPTTGYEQYF. The V call is TRBV2, the J call TRBJ2-7; D unclear. The V gene's germline CDR1 is SNHLY and CDR2 FYNNEI. The CDR3 consists of 15 residues. V lost 5 bases, J lost 3 bases, and 17 bases lay in between. Based on the CDR3 plus reference TRBV2 and TRBJ2-7, the full variable domain is EPEVTQTPSHQVTQMGQEVILRCVPISNHLYFYWYRQILGQKVEFLVSFYNNEISEKSEIFDDQFSVERPDGSNFTLKIRSTKLEDSAMYFCASSRVPTTGYEQYFGPGTRLTVT.